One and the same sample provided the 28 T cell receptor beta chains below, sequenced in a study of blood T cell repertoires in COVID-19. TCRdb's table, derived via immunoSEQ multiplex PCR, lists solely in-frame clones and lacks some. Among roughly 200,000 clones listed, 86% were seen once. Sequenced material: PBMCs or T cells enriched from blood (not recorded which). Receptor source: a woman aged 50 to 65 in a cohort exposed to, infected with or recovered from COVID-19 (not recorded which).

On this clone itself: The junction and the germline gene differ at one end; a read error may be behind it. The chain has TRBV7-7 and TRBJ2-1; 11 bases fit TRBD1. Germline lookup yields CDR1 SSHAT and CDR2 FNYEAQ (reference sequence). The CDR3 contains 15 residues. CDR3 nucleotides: TGTGCTAGCAGCGCAGGACAGGGGGCGTGGAATGAGCAGTTCTTC. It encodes CASSAGQGAWNEQFF.

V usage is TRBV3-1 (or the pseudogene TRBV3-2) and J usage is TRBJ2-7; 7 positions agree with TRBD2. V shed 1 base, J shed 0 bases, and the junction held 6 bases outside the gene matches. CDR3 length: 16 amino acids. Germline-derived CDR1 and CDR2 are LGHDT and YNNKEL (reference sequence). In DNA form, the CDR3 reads TGTGCCAGCAGCCAAGGTTGGCGGGGGAGCTCCTACGAGCAGTACTTC. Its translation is CASSQGWRGSSYEQYF.

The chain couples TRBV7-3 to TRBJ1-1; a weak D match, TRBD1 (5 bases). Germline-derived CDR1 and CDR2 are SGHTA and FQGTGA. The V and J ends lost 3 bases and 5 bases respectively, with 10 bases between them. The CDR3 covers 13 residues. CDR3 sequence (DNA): TGTGCCAGCAGCTTCGATGGGGGGACTGAAGCTTTCTTT. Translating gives CASSFDGGTEAFF.

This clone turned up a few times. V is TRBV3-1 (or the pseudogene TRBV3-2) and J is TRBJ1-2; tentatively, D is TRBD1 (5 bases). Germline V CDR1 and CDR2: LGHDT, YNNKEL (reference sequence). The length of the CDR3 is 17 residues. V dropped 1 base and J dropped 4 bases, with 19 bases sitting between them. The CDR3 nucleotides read TGTGCCAGCAGCCAAGCAGCCCGACAGTGGGGTGGCTATGGCTACACCTTC. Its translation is CASSQAARQWGGYGYTF.

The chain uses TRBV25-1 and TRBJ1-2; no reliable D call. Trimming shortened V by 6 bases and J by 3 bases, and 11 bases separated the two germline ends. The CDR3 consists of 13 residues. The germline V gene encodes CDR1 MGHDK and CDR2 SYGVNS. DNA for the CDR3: TGTGCCAGCAGAGAGGGAGGTGACTATGGCTACACCTTC. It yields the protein CASREGGDYGYTF.

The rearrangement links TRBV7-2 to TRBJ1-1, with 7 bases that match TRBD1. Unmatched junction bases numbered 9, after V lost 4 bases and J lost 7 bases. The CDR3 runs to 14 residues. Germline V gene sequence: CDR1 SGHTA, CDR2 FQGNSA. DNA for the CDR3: TGTGCCAGCAGCTCACAGACAGGGAGTGGTGAAGCTTTCTTT. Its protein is CASSSQTGSGEAFF.

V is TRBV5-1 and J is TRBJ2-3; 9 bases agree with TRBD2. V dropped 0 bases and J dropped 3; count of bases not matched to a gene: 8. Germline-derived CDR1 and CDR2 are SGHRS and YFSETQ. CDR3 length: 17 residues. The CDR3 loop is CASSLAPSGVGTDTQYF. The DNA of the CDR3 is TGCGCCAGCAGCTTGGCCCCTAGCGGGGTTGGGACAGATACGCAGTATTTT.

The CDR3: CASSSLGTDNEQFF. In nucleotides, the CDR3 is TGTGCCAGCAGCTCGCTCGGGACAGACAATGAGCAGTTCTTC. J is TRBJ2-1 and V is TRBV7-3; 7 nucleotides align to TRBD1. With V trimmed by 4 bases and J by 5 bases, 5 bases remained unmatched. The CDR3 sequence is 14 residues long. The germline V gene has CDR1 SGHTA and CDR2 FQGTGA.

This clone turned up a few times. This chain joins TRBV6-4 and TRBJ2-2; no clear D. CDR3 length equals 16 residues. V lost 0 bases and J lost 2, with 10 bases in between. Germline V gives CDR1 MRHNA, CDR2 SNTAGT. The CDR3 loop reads CASSDSFMANTGELFF. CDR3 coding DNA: TGTGCCAGCAGTGACTCCTTTATGGCTAACACCGGGGAGCTGTTTTTT.

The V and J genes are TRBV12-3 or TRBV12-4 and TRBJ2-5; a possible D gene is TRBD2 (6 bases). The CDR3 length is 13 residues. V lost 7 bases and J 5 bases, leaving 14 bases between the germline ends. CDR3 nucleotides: TGTGCCAGCACCTCCTTGGGGAGGGAGACCCAGTACTTC. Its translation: CASTSLGRETQYF.

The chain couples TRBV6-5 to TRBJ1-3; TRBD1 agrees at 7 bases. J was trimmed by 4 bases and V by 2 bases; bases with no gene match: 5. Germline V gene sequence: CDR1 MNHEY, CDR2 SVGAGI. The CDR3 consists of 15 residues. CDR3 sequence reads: CASSYQKGQGNTIYF. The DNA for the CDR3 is TGTGCCAGCAGTTACCAAAAGGGACAGGGAAACACCATATATTTT.

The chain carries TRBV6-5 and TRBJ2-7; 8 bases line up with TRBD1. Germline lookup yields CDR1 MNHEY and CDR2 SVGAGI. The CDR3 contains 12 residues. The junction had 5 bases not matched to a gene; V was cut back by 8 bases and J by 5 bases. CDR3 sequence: CASSLQGDEQYF. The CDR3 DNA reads TGTGCCAGCTCCTTACAGGGGGACGAGCAGTACTTC.

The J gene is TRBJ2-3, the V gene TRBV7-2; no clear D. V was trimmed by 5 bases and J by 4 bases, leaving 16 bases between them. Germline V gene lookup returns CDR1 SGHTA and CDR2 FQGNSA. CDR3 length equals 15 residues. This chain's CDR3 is CASSPGPGMPDTQYF. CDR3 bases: TGTGCCAGCAGCCCCGGTCCAGGTATGCCAGATACGCAGTATTTT.

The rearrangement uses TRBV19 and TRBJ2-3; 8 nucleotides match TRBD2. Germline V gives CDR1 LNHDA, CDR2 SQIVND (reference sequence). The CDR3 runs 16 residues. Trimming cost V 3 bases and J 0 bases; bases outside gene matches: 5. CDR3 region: CASSIVGGGSTDTQYF. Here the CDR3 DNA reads TGTGCCAGTAGTATCGTAGGCGGGGGGAGCACAGATACGCAGTATTTT.

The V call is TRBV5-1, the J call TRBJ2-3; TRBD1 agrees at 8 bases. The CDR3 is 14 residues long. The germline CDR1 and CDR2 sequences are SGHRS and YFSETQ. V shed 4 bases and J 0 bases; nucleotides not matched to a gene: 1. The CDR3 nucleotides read TGCGCCAGCAGCGGGACAGGAAGCACAGATACGCAGTATTTT. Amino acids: CASSGTGSTDTQYF.

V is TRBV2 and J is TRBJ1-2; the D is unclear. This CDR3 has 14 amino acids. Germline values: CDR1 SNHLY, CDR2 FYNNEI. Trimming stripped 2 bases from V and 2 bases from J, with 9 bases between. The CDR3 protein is CASSESAGNYGYTF. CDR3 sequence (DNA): TGTGCCAGCAGTGAATCGGCGGGGAACTATGGCTACACCTTC.

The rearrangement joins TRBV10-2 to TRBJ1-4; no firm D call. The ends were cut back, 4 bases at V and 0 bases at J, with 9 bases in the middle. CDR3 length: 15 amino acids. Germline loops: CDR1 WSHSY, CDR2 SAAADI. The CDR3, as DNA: TGCGCCAGCAGTGGTCAGGCGCCAACTAATGAAAAACTGTTTTTT. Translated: CASSGQAPTNEKLFF.

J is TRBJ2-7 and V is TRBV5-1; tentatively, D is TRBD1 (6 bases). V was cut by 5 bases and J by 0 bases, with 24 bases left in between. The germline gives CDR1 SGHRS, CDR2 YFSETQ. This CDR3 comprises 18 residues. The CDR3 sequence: CASRSSQGQGLSSYEQYF. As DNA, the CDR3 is TGCGCCAGCAGGTCCTCCCAGGGGCAGGGGCTATCCTCCTACGAGCAGTACTTC.

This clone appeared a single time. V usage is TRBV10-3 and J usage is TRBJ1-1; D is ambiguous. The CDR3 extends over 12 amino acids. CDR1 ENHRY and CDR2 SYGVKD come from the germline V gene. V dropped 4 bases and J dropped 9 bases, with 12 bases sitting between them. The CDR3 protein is CAISVEGEQAFF. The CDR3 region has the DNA TGTGCCATCAGTGTAGAAGGAGAGCAAGCTTTCTTT.

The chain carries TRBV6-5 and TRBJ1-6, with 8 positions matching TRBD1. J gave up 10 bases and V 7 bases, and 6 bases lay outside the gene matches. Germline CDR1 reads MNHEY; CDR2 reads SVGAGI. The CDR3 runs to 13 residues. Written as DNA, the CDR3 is TGTGCCAGCAAGGACAGGGCGGACTCACCCCTCCACTTT. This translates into CASKDRADSPLHF.

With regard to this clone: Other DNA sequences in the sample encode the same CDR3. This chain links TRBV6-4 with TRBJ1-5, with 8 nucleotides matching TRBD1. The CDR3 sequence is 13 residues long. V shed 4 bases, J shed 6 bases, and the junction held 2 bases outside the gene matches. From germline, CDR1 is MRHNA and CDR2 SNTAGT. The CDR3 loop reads CASSVDRGQPQHF. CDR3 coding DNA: TGTGCCAGCAGTGTTGACAGGGGTCAGCCCCAGCATTTT.

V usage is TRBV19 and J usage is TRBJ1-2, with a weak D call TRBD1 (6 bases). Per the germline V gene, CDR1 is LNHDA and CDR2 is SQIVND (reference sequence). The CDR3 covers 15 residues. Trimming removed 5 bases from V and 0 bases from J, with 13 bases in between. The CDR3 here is CASSPRQDSNYGYTF. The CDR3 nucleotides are TGTGCCAGTAGTCCCCGACAGGACTCTAACTATGGCTACACCTTC.

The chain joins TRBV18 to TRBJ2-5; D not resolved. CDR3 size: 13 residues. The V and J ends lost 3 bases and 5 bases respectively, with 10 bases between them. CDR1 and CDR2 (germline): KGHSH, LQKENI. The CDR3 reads CASSPLRRETQYF. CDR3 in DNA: TGTGCCAGCTCACCGCTCCGTCGGGAGACCCAGTACTTC. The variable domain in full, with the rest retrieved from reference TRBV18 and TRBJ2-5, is NAGVMQNPRHLVRRRGQEARLRCSPMKGHSHVYWYRQLPEEGLKFMVYLQKENIIDESGMPKERFSAEFPKEGPSILRIQQVVRGDSAAYFCASSPLRRETQYFGPGTRLLVL.

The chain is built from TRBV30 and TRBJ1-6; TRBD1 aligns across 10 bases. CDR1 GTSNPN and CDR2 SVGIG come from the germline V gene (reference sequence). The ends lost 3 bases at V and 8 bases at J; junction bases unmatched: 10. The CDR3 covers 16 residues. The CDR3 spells CAWRFGQGGLDSPLHF. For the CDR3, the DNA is TGTGCCTGGAGGTTCGGACAGGGGGGTTTGGATTCACCCCTCCACTTT.

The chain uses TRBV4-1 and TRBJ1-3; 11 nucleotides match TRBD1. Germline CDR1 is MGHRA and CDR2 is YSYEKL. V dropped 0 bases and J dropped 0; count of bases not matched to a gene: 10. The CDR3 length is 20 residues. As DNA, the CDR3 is TGCGCCAGCAGCCAAGAAGGGGGAGGGACAGGGGGAAGCTCTGGAAACACCATATATTTT. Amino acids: CASSQEGGGTGGSSGNTIYF.

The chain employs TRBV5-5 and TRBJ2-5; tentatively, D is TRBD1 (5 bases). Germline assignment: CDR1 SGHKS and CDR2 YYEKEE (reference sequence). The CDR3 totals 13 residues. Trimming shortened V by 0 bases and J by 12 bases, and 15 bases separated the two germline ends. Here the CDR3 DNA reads TGTGCCAGCAGCTTGGAGGGGCAACCTGTAAAGTACTTC. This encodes CASSLEGQPVKYF.

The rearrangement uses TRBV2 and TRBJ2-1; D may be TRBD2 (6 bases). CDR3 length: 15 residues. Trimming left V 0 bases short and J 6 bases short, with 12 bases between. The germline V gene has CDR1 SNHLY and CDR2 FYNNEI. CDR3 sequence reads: CASSEALGGLNEQFF. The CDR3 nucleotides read TGTGCCAGCAGTGAAGCCTTGGGAGGACTCAATGAGCAGTTCTTC.

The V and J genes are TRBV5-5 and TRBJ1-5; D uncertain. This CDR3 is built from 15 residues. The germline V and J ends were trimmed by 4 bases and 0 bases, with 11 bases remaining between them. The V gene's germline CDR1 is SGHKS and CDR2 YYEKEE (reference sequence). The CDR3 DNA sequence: TGTGCCAGCAGCCCTGGAAGACTTAGCAATCAGCCCCAGCATTTT. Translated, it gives CASSPGRLSNQPQHF.